This TCR beta chain was captured by sequencing in a study of cytomegalovirus exposure and HLA in healthy donors. Whole-study findings and limits: The authors judged a highly shared variant cluster likely a sequencing artifact. Among TCR beta chains, those listed as cytomegalovirus-associated numbered over 150. A later analysis by the authors found several of the most significant clusters apparently linked to common viral pathogens.

As to this clone: Its antigen is still unknown.

There are 16 residues in the CDR3. Trimming removed 4 bases from V and 5 bases from J; junction bases left unmatched: 3. The germline V gene encodes CDR1 SNHLY and CDR2 FYNNEI. PCR employed 60 Vbeta and 13 Jbeta primers. In the study's own analysis: Approximately 9.9 million shared chains were among the approximately 80 million unique TCR beta chains that a later analysis counted. Sequenced by immunoSEQ multiplex PCR; TCRdb stores in-frame clones only, minus some. V, J and clone size reflect that table, while D and trimming were determined from the DNA. The sample consists of 160,000 or so clones, around four fifths of them appearing once.

The chain combines TRBV2 with TRBJ2-3; TRBD2 matches at 16 bases. The receptor's source is a woman in her fifties or sixties in good health and CMV-seronegative. The sequencing input was PBMCs. CDR3 protein: CASSAGLAGGQDTQYF. CDR3 bases: TGTGCCAGCAGTGCGGGACTAGCGGGAGGGCAAGATACGCAGTATTTT.